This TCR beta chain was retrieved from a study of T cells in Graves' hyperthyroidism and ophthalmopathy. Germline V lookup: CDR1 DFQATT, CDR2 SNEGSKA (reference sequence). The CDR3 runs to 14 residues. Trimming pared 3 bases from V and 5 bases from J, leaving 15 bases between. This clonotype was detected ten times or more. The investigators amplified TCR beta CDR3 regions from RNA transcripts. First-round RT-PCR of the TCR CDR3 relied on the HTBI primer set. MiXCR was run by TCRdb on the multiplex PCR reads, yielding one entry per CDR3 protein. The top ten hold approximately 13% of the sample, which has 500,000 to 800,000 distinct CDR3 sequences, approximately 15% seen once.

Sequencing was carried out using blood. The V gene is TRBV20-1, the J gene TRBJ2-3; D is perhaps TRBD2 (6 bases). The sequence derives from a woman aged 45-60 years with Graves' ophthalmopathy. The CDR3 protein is CSASRGDVGDTQYF. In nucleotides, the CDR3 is TGCAGTGCTAGTCGCGGGGATGTTGGAGATACGCAGTATTTT.